Listed here is a single TCR beta chain. The sample belongs to a study of T-cell reconstitution after alpha-beta-depleted transplantation in children. This CDR3 spans 16 amino acids. V gave up 2 bases and J gave up 8 bases; unmatched junction bases: 9. The germline V gene encodes CDR1 SEHNR and CDR2 FQNEAQ (reference sequence). Molecular barcoding with unique molecular identifiers was used for the TCRbeta library. TCRdb recomputed calls from the PCR reads with MiXCR, one row per CDR3 protein. The sample has hundreds of thousands of distinct CDR3 sequences; roughly 15% are singletons. This clonotype originated in a male patient between 5 and 17 years old who had a stem cell transplant for acute lymphoblastic leukemia, so the T cells may come from the graft donor. The sequencing used PBMCs, mostly from graft donor cells, collected 360 days after TCRalphabeta/CD19-depleted stem cell transplant. This sequence joins TRBV7-9 and TRBJ2-1, with 10 bases fitting TRBD2. CDR3 coding DNA: TGTGCCAGCAGCTTAAGGGTAGGGACTAGCGATGATGAGCAGTTCTTC. It translates to CASSLRVGTSDDEQFF.